A selection of T cell receptor beta chains follows, all from one sample in a study of tumor-infiltrating lymphocytes in oesophageal squamous cell carcinoma. Via MiXCR, TCRdb re-called the PCR reads, giving one row per CDR3 protein. The sample lists 23,000 or so distinct CDR3 sequences, 30% to 40% occurring once. Sequencing was performed on esophageal tumor tissue. The receptors here all came from a male donor with esophageal squamous cell carcinoma. Both conserved end residues are part of each CDR3. A D gene is named only where the DNA matches it firmly. Size values are once, few and many counts, or a class for expanded clones, and some rows have none.

v_call	j_call	d_call	clone_size	cdr3_aa	cdr3_nt
TRBV15	TRBJ2-5	NA	many	CATSRALGGETQYF	TGTGCCACCAGCAGAGCTCTGGGGGGAGAGACCCAGTACTTC
TRBV7-2	TRBJ1-5	TRBD1	NA	CASSYQGGGYSNQPQHF	TGTGCCAGCAGCTATCAGGGGGGGGGTTATAGCAATCAGCCCCAGCATTTT
TRBV11-2	TRBJ2-1	NA	NA	CASSLDYLNEQFF	TGTGCCAGCAGCTTAGACTACCTCAATGAGCAGTTCTTC
TRBV7-3	TRBJ2-1	NA	few	CASSLKVAGGNNEQFF	TGTGCCAGCAGCTTAAAAGTGGCAGGGGGGAACAATGAGCAGTTCTTC
TRBV7-3	TRBJ1-1	NA	few	CASSLKGAVDTEAFF	TGTGCCAGCAGCTTAAAGGGCGCAGTGGACACTGAAGCTTTCTTT
TRBV6-6	TRBJ2-1	NA	medium-sized	CASSYSWGEGNEQFF	TGTGCCAGCAGTTACTCTTGGGGCGAAGGCAATGAGCAGTTCTTC
TRBV14	TRBJ2-5	NA	few	CASSQGLGPRWTQYF	TGTGCCAGCAGCCAAGGGCTGGGCCCGAGGTGGACCCAGTACTTC
TRBV2	TRBJ1-1	NA	many	CASVSMRGTEAFF	TGTGCCAGCGTCTCAATGAGGGGCACTGAAGCTTTCTTT
TRBV7-3	TRBJ2-1	TRBD2	few	CASSSGLAGGHYEQFF	TGTGCCAGCAGCTCCGGACTAGCGGGAGGGCACTATGAGCAGTTCTTC
TRBV9	TRBJ2-5	TRBD2	NA	CASSVDLAEETQYF	TGTGCCAGCAGCGTAGACCTAGCGGAAGAGACCCAGTACTTC
TRBV11-3	TRBJ2-7	NA	many	CASSLEAGSYEQYF	TGTGCCAGCAGCTTAGAGGCGGGATCCTACGAGCAGTACTTC
TRBV6-4	TRBJ2-1	NA	many	CASSDLDGDNEQFF	TGTGCCAGCAGTGACCTGGACGGTGACAATGAGCAGTTCTTC
TRBV5-5	TRBJ2-1	NA	many	CASSLAHGAPYNEQFF	TGTGCCAGCAGCTTGGCCCACGGGGCCCCGTACAATGAGCAGTTCTTC
TRBV5-6	TRBJ1-1	TRBD1	many	CASSSLTGLNTEAFF	TGTGCCAGCAGCTCACTGACAGGGCTGAACACTGAAGCTTTCTTT
TRBV6-1	TRBJ2-3	NA	NA	CASSEAVLPDTQYF	TGTGCCAGCAGTGAAGCGGTGCTGCCAGATACGCAGTATTTT
TRBV7-6	TRBJ2-5	TRBD2	NA	CASSPGTSGFQETQYF	TGTGCTAGCAGCCCGGGGACTAGCGGGTTCCAAGAGACCCAGTACTTC
TRBV5-6	TRBJ2-3	NA	once	CASSLLALRTDTQYF	TGTGCCAGCAGCTTGTTAGCGTTGCGCACAGATACGCAGTATTTT
TRBV6-1	TRBJ2-7	NA	NA	CASGHDYEQYF	TGTGCCAGCGGCCATGATTACGAGCAGTACTTC
TRBV7-3	TRBJ1-1	NA	many	CASSLDARTEAFF	TGTGCCAGCAGCTTAGATGCACGTACTGAAGCTTTCTTT
TRBV7-3	TRBJ2-1	NA	NA	CASRYGRGGWTSEQFF	TGTGCCAGCAGATACGGGCGAGGTGGGTGGACCAGTGAGCAGTTCTTC
TRBV7-2	TRBJ2-5	NA	medium-sized	CASRIGFTSIQETQYF	TGTGCCAGCAGGATTGGGTTTACTAGCATACAAGAGACCCAGTACTTC
TRBV6-4	TRBJ2-1	NA	NA	CASQEARQPYNEQFF	TGTGCCAGCCAAGAAGCCAGACAACCCTACAATGAGCAGTTCTTC
TRBV7-7	TRBJ2-1	TRBD2	few	CASSYSIAGGYNEQFF	TGTGCTAGCAGCTATTCAATAGCGGGGGGATACAATGAGCAGTTCTTC
TRBV7-6	TRBJ1-1	NA	NA	CASSFQGPNTEAFF	TGTGCCAGCAGCTTTCAGGGACCGAACACTGAAGCTTTCTTT
TRBV5-8	TRBJ1-4	NA	many	CASNPETLNEKLFF	TGTGCCAGCAACCCCGAGACACTCAATGAAAAACTGTTTTTT
TRBV6-1	TRBJ2-5	TRBD2	medium-sized	CASSDPWGGKETQYF	TGTGCCAGCAGTGACCCCTGGGGGGGGAAGGAGACCCAGTACTTC
TRBV24-1	TRBJ2-6	NA	NA	CATSLTNSGANVLTF	TGTGCCACCAGTTTGACTAACTCTGGGGCCAACGTCCTGACTTTC
TRBV28	TRBJ2-3	NA	few	CASRPPGTTDTQYF	TGTGCCAGCAGACCTCCGGGCACCACAGATACGCAGTATTTT
TRBV18	TRBJ2-3	NA	many	CASSLTSTDTQYF	TGTGCCAGCTCACTCACTAGCACAGATACGCAGTATTTT
TRBV6-1	TRBJ2-7	NA	many	CASNIPTLDSSYNEQYF	TGTGCCAGCAACATACCTACTTTAGACAGCTCCTACAATGAGCAGTACTTC
TRBV2	TRBJ2-7	TRBD1	many	CASSSGQDEQYF	TGTGCCAGCAGTTCGGGACAGGACGAGCAGTACTTC
TRBV12-3/TRBV12-4	TRBJ2-1	TRBD1	NA	CASSLGGTGGTYEQFF	TGTGCCAGCAGTTTAGGCGGGACAGGGGGGACCTACGAGCAGTTCTTC
TRBV10-2	TRBJ2-6	TRBD2	NA	CASIGLAGGPSGANVLTF	TGCGCCAGCATCGGACTAGCGGGAGGGCCCTCTGGGGCCAACGTCCTGACTTTC
TRBV6-4	TRBJ2-3	TRBD1	many	CASRRQGRSTDTQYF	TGTGCCAGCAGAAGACAGGGGAGAAGCACAGATACGCAGTATTTT
TRBV7-2	TRBJ2-1	TRBD2	once	CASSLLAGIPYNEQFF	TGTGCCAGCAGCTTGCTAGCGGGGATCCCCTACAATGAGCAGTTCTTC
TRBV7-8	TRBJ2-3	NA	medium-sized	CASLGGRADTQYF	TGTGCCTCATTGGGCGGTCGCGCAGATACGCAGTATTTT
TRBV7-2	TRBJ2-7	NA	few	CASRVRERGEQYF	TGTGCCAGCCGTGTGCGGGAGAGGGGGGAGCAGTACTTC
TRBV27	TRBJ2-1	TRBD2	few	CASSRTSGIESYNEQFF	TGTGCCAGCAGCCGGACTAGCGGGATTGAGTCCTACAATGAGCAGTTCTTC
TRBV11-2	TRBJ2-4	TRBD2	NA	CASSLVAGVSYNEQYF	TGTGCCAGCAGCTTAGTTGCGGGAGTTTCCTACAATGAGCAGTACTTC
TRBV7-6	TRBJ2-5	TRBD1	NA	CASSLALTGDETQYF	TGTGCTAGCAGCTTAGCCTTGACAGGGGATGAGACCCAGTACTTC
TRBV7-9	TRBJ2-1	NA	few	CASSFVAGAYQFF	TGTGCCAGCAGCTTCGTTGCGGGGGCATATCAGTTCTTC
TRBV7-2	TRBJ2-7	NA	NA	CASSLRPEWEQYF	TGTGCCAGCAGCTTACGGCCTGAATGGGAGCAGTACTTC
TRBV19	TRBJ2-5	NA	NA	CASSRNRGGETQYF	TGTGCCAGTAGTCGCAACAGGGGGGGAGAGACCCAGTACTTC
TRBV10-2	TRBJ2-3	TRBD2	many	CASESSGGANTQYF	TGCGCCAGCGAGTCTAGCGGGGGGGCTAATACGCAGTATTTT
TRBV6-1	TRBJ2-2	NA	many	CASSSQSGELFF	TGTGCCAGCAGCTCCCAGTCCGGGGAGCTGTTTTTT
TRBV7-6	TRBJ2-3	NA	many	CASSLAADTQYF	TGTGCCAGCAGCTTAGCGGCAGATACGCAGTATTTT
TRBV7-9	TRBJ2-7	NA	many	CASSLGDIRYEQYF	TGTGCCAGCAGCTTAGGGGACATCCGATACGAGCAGTACTTC
TRBV19	TRBJ1-5	NA	NA	CASSIPQGGRYSNQPQHF	TGTGCCAGTAGTATCCCACAGGGAGGGCGGTATAGCAATCAGCCCCAGCATTTT
TRBV6-1	TRBJ2-3	NA	few	CASSPSQDTQYF	TGTGCCAGCAGTCCGAGCCAGGATACGCAGTATTTT
TRBV7-2	TRBJ2-5	TRBD2	few	CASSARLAGETQYF	TGTGCCAGCAGCGCCAGACTAGCGGGAGAGACCCAGTACTTC
TRBV7-8	TRBJ2-5	NA	NA	CASSLLETKTQYF	TGTGCCAGCAGCTTATTGGAGACTAAGACCCAGTACTTC
TRBV11-2	TRBJ2-3	NA	NA	CASSLESDSSTDTQYF	TGTGCCAGCAGCTTAGAAAGCGACTCATCCACAGATACGCAGTATTTT
TRBV12-3/TRBV12-4	TRBJ2-2	TRBD2	NA	CASSLVVGGPAGELFF	TGTGCCAGCAGTTTAGTTGTGGGAGGGCCCGCCGGGGAGCTGTTTTTT
TRBV7-6	TRBJ2-1	NA	medium-sized	CASSDGHNEQFF	TGTGCCAGCAGCGACGGACACAATGAGCAGTTCTTC
TRBV7-9	TRBJ2-7	TRBD2	NA	CASSVGLVNEQYF	TGTGCCAGCAGCGTGGGACTAGTTAATGAGCAGTACTTC
TRBV19	TRBJ1-5	NA	few	CASSMGTGNQPQHF	TGTGCCAGTAGTATGGGGACCGGCAATCAGCCCCAGCATTTT
TRBV5-6	TRBJ2-3	NA	NA	CASSSGSGVSTDTQYF	TGTGCCAGCAGCTCAGGATCGGGGGTTAGCACAGATACGCAGTATTTT
TRBV7-2	TRBJ2-2	TRBD2	NA	CASSPGLAEGSSTGELFF	TGTGCCAGCAGCCCGGGACTAGCGGAGGGGTCTAGCACCGGGGAGCTGTTTTTT
TRBV6-4	TRBJ2-7	TRBD2	few	CASSAASGGARSYEQYF	TGTGCCAGCAGTGCCGCTAGCGGGGGAGCTCGTTCCTACGAGCAGTACTTC
TRBV12-3/TRBV12-4	TRBJ2-7	TRBD2	few	CASSLIRSDLLAGLPYEQYF	TGTGCCAGCAGTTTAATACGGTCGGATCTTCTAGCGGGCCTCCCCTACGAGCAGTACTTC